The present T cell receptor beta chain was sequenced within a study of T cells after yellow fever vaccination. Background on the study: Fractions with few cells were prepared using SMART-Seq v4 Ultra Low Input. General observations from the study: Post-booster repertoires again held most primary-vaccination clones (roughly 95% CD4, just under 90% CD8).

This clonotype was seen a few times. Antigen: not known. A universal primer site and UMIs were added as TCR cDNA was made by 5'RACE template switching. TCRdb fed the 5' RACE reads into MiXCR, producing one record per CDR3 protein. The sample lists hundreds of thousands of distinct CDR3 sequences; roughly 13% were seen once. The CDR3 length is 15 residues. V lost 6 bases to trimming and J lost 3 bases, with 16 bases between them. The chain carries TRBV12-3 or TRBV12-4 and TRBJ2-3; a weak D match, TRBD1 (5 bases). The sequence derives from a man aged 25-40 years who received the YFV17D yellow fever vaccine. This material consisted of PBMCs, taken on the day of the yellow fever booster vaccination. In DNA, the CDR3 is TGTGCCAGCAGCCCAGACAGCTTGGGTACAGATACGCAGTATTTT. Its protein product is CASSPDSLGTDTQYF.